A selection of T cell receptor beta chains follows, all from one sample in a study of CD8+ T cells in alopecia areata. The data were produced by immunoSEQ multiplex PCR, yet TCRdb's version contains in-frame clones alone and is incomplete. The data hold about 76,000 clones, with 29% observed a single time. The sample consisted of CD8+ T cells sorted from blood, taken at week 4, from a patient treated with tofacitinib. The receptors come from a human donor with alopecia areata. The CDR3 runs from the conserved cysteine through the conserved F or W. The D gene is left open where the match is weak. Clone sizes are given selectively: once, few, many, or a class where the clone is expanded.

abundance	d_gene	v_gene	len	j_gene	CDR3aa	CDR3nt
many	-	TRBV6-5	14	TRBJ2-1	CASSYSDSNNEQFF	TGTGCCAGCAGTTACTCGGACAGCAACAATGAGCAGTTCTTC
few	TRBD1	TRBV4-3	13	TRBJ1-2	CASSLRQGDGYTF	TGCGCCAGCAGCCTCCGACAGGGCGATGGCTACACCTTC
-	TRBD1	TRBV5-6	15	TRBJ1-5	CASSLGQGANRPQHF	TGTGCCAGCAGCTTGGGACAGGGGGCGAATCGGCCCCAGCATTTT
-	-	TRBV18	12	TRBJ1-1	CASSQDKPEAFF	TGTGCCAGCTCACAAGACAAGCCTGAAGCTTTCTTT
few	-	TRBV29-1	11	TRBJ1-1	CSVGTVAEAFF	TGCAGCGTTGGGACAGTGGCTGAAGCTTTCTTT
-	TRBD1	TRBV7-8	12	TRBJ2-1	CASSDRDNEQFF	TGTGCCAGCTCCGACAGGGACAATGAGCAGTTCTTC
few	-	TRBV7-9	12	TRBJ2-7	CASTPNWFEQYF	TGTGCCAGCACCCCTAACTGGTTCGAGCAGTACTTC
-	-	TRBV19	15	TRBJ2-5	CASSMVGRPQETQYF	TGTGCCAGTAGTATGGTCGGAAGGCCACAAGAGACCCAGTACTTC
many	-	TRBV6-6	12	TRBJ2-3	CATSPSGDTQYF	TGTGCCACCTCGCCCTCCGGAGATACGCAGTATTTT
-	-	TRBV7-9	9	TRBJ1-5	CATRRPQHF	TGTGCCACCCGCAGGCCCCAGCATTTT
few	-	TRBV30	13	TRBJ1-3	CAWGGGSGNTIYF	TGTGCCTGGGGGGGAGGGTCTGGAAACACCATATATTTT
-	TRBD1	TRBV29-1	18	TRBJ1-2	CSVEVLSGQGGEDYGYTF	TGCAGCGTTGAAGTATTGTCCGGACAGGGAGGGGAAGACTATGGCTACACCTTC
-	-	TRBV29-1	10	TRBJ2-3	CSPRLDTQYF	TGCAGCCCCAGACTAGATACGCAGTATTTT
few	-	TRBV30	13	TRBJ1-1	CAWSVALNTEAFF	TGTGCCTGGAGTGTAGCGCTGAACACTGAAGCTTTCTTT
few	-	TRBV27	15	TRBJ2-7	CASSFTGGFTYEQYF	TGTGCCAGCAGTTTCACCGGGGGCTTCACCTACGAGCAGTACTTC
-	TRBD2	TRBV7-2	15	TRBJ2-7	CASSLCEAGGCEQYF	TGTGCCAGCAGCTTATGCGAAGCGGGAGGTTGCGAGCAGTACTTC
-	-	TRBV23-1	13	TRBJ2-5	CASFQAPQETQYF	TGCGCCAGCTTCCAGGCGCCCCAAGAGACCCAGTACTTC
medium-sized	TRBD2	TRBV19	17	TRBJ2-2	CASSSRLAGEVAGELFF	TGTGCCAGTAGTTCAAGACTAGCGGGAGAAGTTGCCGGGGAGCTGTTTTTT